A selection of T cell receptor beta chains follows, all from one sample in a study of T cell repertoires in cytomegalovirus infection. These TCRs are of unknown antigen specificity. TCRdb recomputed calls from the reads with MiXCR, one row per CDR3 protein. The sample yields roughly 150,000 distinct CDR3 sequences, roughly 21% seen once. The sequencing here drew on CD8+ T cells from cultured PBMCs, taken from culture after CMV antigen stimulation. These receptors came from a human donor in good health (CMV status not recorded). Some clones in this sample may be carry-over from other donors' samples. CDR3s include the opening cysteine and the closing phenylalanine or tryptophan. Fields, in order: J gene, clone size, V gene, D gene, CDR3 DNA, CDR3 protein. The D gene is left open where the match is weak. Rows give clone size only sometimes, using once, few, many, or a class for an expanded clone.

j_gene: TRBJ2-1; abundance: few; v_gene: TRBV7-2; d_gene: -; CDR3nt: TGTGCCAGCAGCTCACGGGGTAACTCCTACAATGAGCAGTTCTTC; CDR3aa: CASSSRGNSYNEQFF
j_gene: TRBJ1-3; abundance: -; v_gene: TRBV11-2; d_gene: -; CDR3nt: TGTGCCAGCAGCTTAGATCATCCGACAAATGCTGGAAACACCATATATTTT; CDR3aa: CASSLDHPTNAGNTIYF
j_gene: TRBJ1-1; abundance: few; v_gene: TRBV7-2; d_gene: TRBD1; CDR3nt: TGTGCCAGCAGCTTAACGGACAGGGGGTTAGGAGGGAACACTGAAGCTTTCTTT; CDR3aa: CASSLTDRGLGGNTEAFF
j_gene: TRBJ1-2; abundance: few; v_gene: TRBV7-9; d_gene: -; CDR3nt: TGTGCCAGCAGCCTAACCCAGTTTGGCTACTTC; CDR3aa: CASSLTQFGYF
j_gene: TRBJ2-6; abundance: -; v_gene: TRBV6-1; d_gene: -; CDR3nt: TGTGCCAGCACCCCTCACCTTGGAGGGGCCAACGGCCTGACTTTC; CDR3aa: CASTPHLGGANGLTF
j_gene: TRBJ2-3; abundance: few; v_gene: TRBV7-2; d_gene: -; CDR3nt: TGTGCCAGCAGCCACGGCGGGTTTGGCACAGATACGCAGTATTTT; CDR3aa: CASSHGGFGTDTQYF
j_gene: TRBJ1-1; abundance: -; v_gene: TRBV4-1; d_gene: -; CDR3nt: TGCGCCAGCAGCCAAGATCGAGGGGCAGGCACTGAAGCTTTCTTT; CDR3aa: CASSQDRGAGTEAFF
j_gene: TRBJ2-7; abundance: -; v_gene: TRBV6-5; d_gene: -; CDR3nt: TGTGCCAGCAGTTACCGGGCAGCTAGCTCCTACGAGCAGTACTTC; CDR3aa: CASSYRAASSYEQYF
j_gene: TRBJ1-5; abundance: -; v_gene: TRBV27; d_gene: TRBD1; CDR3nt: TGTGCCAGCAGTTTAGGGCAGGGGGTAAATCAGCCCCAGCATTTT; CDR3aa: CASSLGQGVNQPQHF
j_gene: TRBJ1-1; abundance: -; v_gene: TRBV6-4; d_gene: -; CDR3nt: TGTGCCAGCAGACTAGATTGGGCGGCTGAAGCTTTCTTT; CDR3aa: CASRLDWAAEAFF
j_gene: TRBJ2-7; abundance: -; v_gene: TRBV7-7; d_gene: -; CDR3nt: TGTGCCAGCAGCTTAGGAGTGGGAAGCTCCTACGAGCAGTACTTC; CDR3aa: CASSLGVGSSYEQYF
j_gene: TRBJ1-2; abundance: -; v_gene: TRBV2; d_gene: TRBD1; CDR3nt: TGTGCCAGACGCGGACAGGACTATGGCTACACCTTC; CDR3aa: CARRGQDYGYTF